This T cell receptor (beta chain) was sequenced during a study of T cells in Graves' hyperthyroidism and ophthalmopathy. About the study: Peripheral blood collection took place at initial diagnosis, before any treatment. Study-wide results and caveats: Within blood appeared most thyroid clonotypes that had expanded above 0.001. Before onset, ophthalmopathy was predicted by the model a median roughly six months earlier.

J lost 1 base, V lost 7 bases, and 7 bases had no gene match. The germline V gene has CDR1 MDHEN and CDR2 SYDVKM. The CDR3 covers 15 residues. Amplification targeted TCR beta CDR3 regions from RNA transcripts. Researchers ran a first-round RT-PCR on the TCR CDR3 using the HTBI primer set. Via MiXCR, TCRdb re-called the multiplex PCR reads, giving one row per CDR3 protein. The repertoire holds around 600,000 distinct CDR3 sequences, with approximately 15% as singletons. This clonotype was observed at least ten times. Its specificity is not known. The chain employs TRBV28 and TRBJ1-2; 9 positions match TRBD1. Source material: blood. This receptor was taken from a woman aged 45 to 65 with Graves' ophthalmopathy. The CDR3 reads CASTFRDRVNYGYTF. Written as DNA, the CDR3 is TGTGCCAGCACCTTCCGGGACAGGGTTAACTATGGCTACACCTTC.